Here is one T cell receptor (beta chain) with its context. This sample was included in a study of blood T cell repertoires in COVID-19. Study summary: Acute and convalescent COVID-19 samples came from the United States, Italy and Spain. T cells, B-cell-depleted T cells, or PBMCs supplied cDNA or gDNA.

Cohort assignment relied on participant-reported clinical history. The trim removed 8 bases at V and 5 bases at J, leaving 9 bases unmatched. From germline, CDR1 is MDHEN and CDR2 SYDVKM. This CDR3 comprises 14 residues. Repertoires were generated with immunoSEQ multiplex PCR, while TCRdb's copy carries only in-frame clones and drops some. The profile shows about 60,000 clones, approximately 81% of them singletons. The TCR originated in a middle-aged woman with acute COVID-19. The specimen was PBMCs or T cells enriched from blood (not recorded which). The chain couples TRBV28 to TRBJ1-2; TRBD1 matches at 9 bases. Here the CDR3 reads CASGGTGQGYGYTF. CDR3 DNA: TGTGCCAGCGGGGGGACGGGACAGGGATATGGCTACACCTTC.